This is a list of T cell receptor beta chains from one sample in a study of T-cell memory formation after mild COVID-19. MiXCR was run by TCRdb on the 5' RACE reads, yielding one entry per CDR3 protein. The table records 400,000 to 500,000 distinct CDR3 sequences, about a sixth of them present only once. The sample consisted of PBMCs or a T cell subset sorted from them (not recorded which). The receptor source for this set is a man younger than 35 who had mild COVID-19 (a few samples of this study predate the infection). Cell type and time point are not known. The CDR3 runs from the conserved cysteine through the conserved F or W. D genes are given only for firm matches. Only some rows state a clone size, as once, few, many or a class for expanded clones.

clone size: .
D gene: TRBD1
V gene: TRBV5-1
J gene: TRBJ2-5
CDR3 protein: CASSLGQGLSETQYF
CDR3 DNA: TGCGCCAGCAGCTTGGGACAGGGGTTGTCAGAGACCCAGTACTTC

clone size: few
D gene: .
V gene: TRBV7-3
J gene: TRBJ1-2
CDR3 protein: CASSPSRGGYGYTF
CDR3 DNA: TGTGCCAGCAGCCCCTCTAGGGGTGGCTATGGCTACACCTTC

clone size: many
D gene: .
V gene: TRBV6-2/TRBV6-3
J gene: TRBJ2-6
CDR3 protein: CASSYPFGSGANVLTF
CDR3 DNA: TGTGCCAGCAGTTACCCTTTCGGCTCTGGGGCCAACGTCCTGACTTTC

clone size: few
D gene: .
V gene: TRBV2
J gene: TRBJ2-7
CDR3 protein: CASRPGTGQYF
CDR3 DNA: TGTGCCAGCAGACCCGGGACTGGGCAGTACTTC

clone size: .
D gene: .
V gene: TRBV20-1
J gene: TRBJ2-5
CDR3 protein: CSARGETQYF
CDR3 DNA: TGCAGTGCTAGAGGGGAGACCCAGTACTTC

clone size: many
D gene: .
V gene: TRBV29-1
J gene: TRBJ2-7
CDR3 protein: CSVTEAVYEQYF
CDR3 DNA: TGCAGCGTCACAGAGGCGGTATACGAGCAGTACTTC

clone size: few
D gene: .
V gene: TRBV9
J gene: TRBJ1-3
CDR3 protein: CASSPDSGNTIYF
CDR3 DNA: TGTGCCAGCAGCCCCGACTCTGGAAACACCATATATTTT

clone size: few
D gene: .
V gene: TRBV6-2/TRBV6-3
J gene: TRBJ2-3
CDR3 protein: CASSNRLAGAFSDTQYF
CDR3 DNA: TGTGCCAGCAGTAACCGACTTGCGGGGGCCTTTTCGGATACGCAGTATTTT

clone size: .
D gene: .
V gene: TRBV28
J gene: TRBJ2-1
CDR3 protein: CASSPHGSYNEQFF
CDR3 DNA: TGTGCCAGCAGCCCTCACGGCTCCTACAATGAGCAGTTCTTC

clone size: few
D gene: TRBD2
V gene: TRBV12-3/TRBV12-4
J gene: TRBJ2-7
CDR3 protein: CASSNGLASSYEQYF
CDR3 DNA: TGTGCCAGCAGCAATGGACTAGCGAGCTCCTACGAGCAGTACTTC

clone size: few
D gene: TRBD1
V gene: TRBV20-1
J gene: TRBJ2-1
CDR3 protein: CSARERTGGVNEQFF
CDR3 DNA: TGCAGTGCTAGAGAGAGAACAGGGGGTGTCAATGAGCAGTTCTTC

clone size: .
D gene: .
V gene: TRBV9
J gene: TRBJ2-2
CDR3 protein: CASSGRVYTGELFF
CDR3 DNA: TGTGCCAGCAGCGGCAGGGTCTACACCGGGGAGCTGTTTTTT

clone size: few
D gene: .
V gene: TRBV7-7
J gene: TRBJ2-3
CDR3 protein: CASSLALDPDTQYF
CDR3 DNA: TGTGCCAGCAGCTTAGCGTTGGACCCAGATACGCAGTATTTT

clone size: few
D gene: TRBD1
V gene: TRBV7-2
J gene: TRBJ2-5
CDR3 protein: CASSSRDRAYETQYF
CDR3 DNA: TGTGCCAGCAGCTCACGGGACAGGGCCTACGAGACCCAGTACTTC

clone size: few
D gene: TRBD1
V gene: TRBV12-3/TRBV12-4
J gene: TRBJ2-5
CDR3 protein: CASSGRPGTGEETQYF
CDR3 DNA: TGTGCCAGCAGTGGACGTCCCGGGACAGGGGAAGAGACCCAGTACTTC

clone size: few
D gene: .
V gene: TRBV4-2
J gene: TRBJ2-4
CDR3 protein: CASSQEVKNIQYF
CDR3 DNA: TGTGCCAGCAGCCAAGAGGTCAAAAACATTCAGTACTTC

clone size: .
D gene: .
V gene: TRBV2
J gene: TRBJ1-4
CDR3 protein: CASSVAMNEKLFF
CDR3 DNA: TGTGCCAGCAGTGTCGCAATGAATGAAAAACTGTTTTTT

clone size: few
D gene: .
V gene: TRBV4-1
J gene: TRBJ1-6
CDR3 protein: CASSTDAEYNSPLHF
CDR3 DNA: TGCGCCAGCAGCACTGACGCGGAGTATAATTCACCCCTCCACTTT

clone size: few
D gene: .
V gene: TRBV13
J gene: TRBJ1-2
CDR3 protein: CASSLEGHGYTF
CDR3 DNA: TGTGCCAGCAGCTTAGAAGGCCATGGCTACACCTTC

clone size: .
D gene: TRBD2
V gene: TRBV5-6
J gene: TRBJ2-1
CDR3 protein: CASSFLSSGGTSSYNEQFF
CDR3 DNA: TGTGCCAGCAGCTTTTTGTCTAGCGGGGGGACGAGCTCCTACAATGAGCAGTTCTTC

clone size: many
D gene: TRBD1
V gene: TRBV5-1
J gene: TRBJ2-1
CDR3 protein: CASSRSGQGYYNEQFF
CDR3 DNA: TGCGCCAGCAGCCGATCGGGACAGGGGTATTACAATGAGCAGTTCTTC

clone size: few
D gene: .
V gene: TRBV23-1
J gene: TRBJ1-4
CDR3 protein: CASSLVLNRRSTNEKLFF
CDR3 DNA: TGCGCCAGCAGTCTTGTATTGAACAGGCGATCAACTAATGAAAAACTGTTTTTT

clone size: .
D gene: .
V gene: TRBV7-2
J gene: TRBJ1-3
CDR3 protein: CASRLGFSGNTIYF
CDR3 DNA: TGTGCCAGCAGGTTGGGGTTCTCTGGAAACACCATATATTTT

clone size: .
D gene: .
V gene: TRBV2
J gene: TRBJ1-2
CDR3 protein: CASSEIGGGANYGYTF
CDR3 DNA: TGTGCCAGCAGTGAGATTGGGGGGGGAGCTAACTATGGCTACACCTTC

clone size: few
D gene: TRBD2
V gene: TRBV7-3
J gene: TRBJ2-1
CDR3 protein: CASGLAGGLRQFF
CDR3 DNA: TGTGCCTCGGGACTAGCGGGGGGCCTACGGCAGTTCTTC

clone size: .
D gene: .
V gene: TRBV4-1
J gene: TRBJ1-2
CDR3 protein: CASSDFHLEGNYGYTF
CDR3 DNA: TGCGCCAGCAGCGATTTTCATCTGGAGGGGAACTATGGCTACACCTTC

clone size: .
D gene: .
V gene: TRBV4-3
J gene: TRBJ2-2
CDR3 protein: CASSQDGVGELFF
CDR3 DNA: TGCGCCAGCAGCCAAGATGGCGTCGGGGAGCTGTTTTTT

clone size: few
D gene: .
V gene: TRBV5-1
J gene: TRBJ1-4
CDR3 protein: CASSPMTRSDEKLFF
CDR3 DNA: TGCGCCAGCAGCCCGATGACAAGGTCTGACGAAAAACTGTTTTTT

clone size: .
D gene: .
V gene: TRBV7-9
J gene: TRBJ1-1
CDR3 protein: CASSDPGHFNTEAFF
CDR3 DNA: TGTGCCAGCAGCGACCCGGGACACTTCAACACTGAAGCTTTCTTT

clone size: few
D gene: TRBD1
V gene: TRBV5-1
J gene: TRBJ1-6
CDR3 protein: CASSLEGQVLSPLHF
CDR3 DNA: TGCGCCAGCAGCTTGGAGGGACAGGTTCTCTCACCCCTCCACTTT

clone size: many
D gene: .
V gene: TRBV12-3/TRBV12-4
J gene: TRBJ1-1
CDR3 protein: CASSLNTGPLGGEAFF
CDR3 DNA: TGTGCCAGCAGTCTCAATACAGGGCCCCTAGGTGGTGAAGCTTTCTTT

clone size: few
D gene: .
V gene: TRBV20-1
J gene: TRBJ1-1
CDR3 protein: CSAVRAERGEAFF
CDR3 DNA: TGCAGTGCTGTGCGGGCAGAAAGAGGTGAAGCTTTCTTT

clone size: few
D gene: .
V gene: TRBV25-1
J gene: TRBJ2-2
CDR3 protein: CASSALGSNTGELFF
CDR3 DNA: TGTGCCAGCAGTGCGTTGGGGTCGAACACCGGGGAGCTGTTTTTT

clone size: .
D gene: .
V gene: TRBV4-3
J gene: TRBJ2-7
CDR3 protein: CASSQLHGGHEQYF
CDR3 DNA: TGCGCCAGCAGCCAACTCCACGGCGGACACGAGCAGTACTTC

clone size: many
D gene: .
V gene: TRBV24-1
J gene: TRBJ1-1
CDR3 protein: CATSDIENTEAFF
CDR3 DNA: TGTGCCACCAGTGACATCGAAAACACTGAAGCTTTCTTT

clone size: few
D gene: TRBD1
V gene: TRBV29-1
J gene: TRBJ2-3
CDR3 protein: CSAEVWDRGRPGGDTQYF
CDR3 DNA: TGCAGCGCTGAAGTGTGGGACAGGGGGCGCCCCGGGGGAGATACGCAGTATTTT

clone size: many
D gene: .
V gene: TRBV5-1
J gene: TRBJ2-2
CDR3 protein: CASSLVPASALGELFF
CDR3 DNA: TGCGCCAGCAGCTTGGTCCCAGCCTCAGCGTTGGGGGAGCTGTTTTTT

clone size: few
D gene: .
V gene: TRBV20-1
J gene: TRBJ1-1
CDR3 protein: CSARDGQKNTEAFF
CDR3 DNA: TGCAGTGCTAGAGATGGACAGAAGAACACTGAAGCTTTCTTT